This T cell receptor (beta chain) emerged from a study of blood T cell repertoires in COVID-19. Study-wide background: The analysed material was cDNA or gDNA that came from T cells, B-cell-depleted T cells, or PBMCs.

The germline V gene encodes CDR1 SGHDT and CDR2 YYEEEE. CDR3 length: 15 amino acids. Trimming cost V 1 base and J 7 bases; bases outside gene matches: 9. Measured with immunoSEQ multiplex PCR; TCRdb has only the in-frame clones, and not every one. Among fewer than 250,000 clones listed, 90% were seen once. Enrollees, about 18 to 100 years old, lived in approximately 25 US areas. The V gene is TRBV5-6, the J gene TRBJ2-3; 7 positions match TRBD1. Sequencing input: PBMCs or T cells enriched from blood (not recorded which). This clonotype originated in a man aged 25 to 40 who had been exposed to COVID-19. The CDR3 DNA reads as TGTGCCAGCAGCTTGCGAGGGGGCCGGGCGTATACGCAGTATTTT. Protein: CASSLRGGRAYTQYF.